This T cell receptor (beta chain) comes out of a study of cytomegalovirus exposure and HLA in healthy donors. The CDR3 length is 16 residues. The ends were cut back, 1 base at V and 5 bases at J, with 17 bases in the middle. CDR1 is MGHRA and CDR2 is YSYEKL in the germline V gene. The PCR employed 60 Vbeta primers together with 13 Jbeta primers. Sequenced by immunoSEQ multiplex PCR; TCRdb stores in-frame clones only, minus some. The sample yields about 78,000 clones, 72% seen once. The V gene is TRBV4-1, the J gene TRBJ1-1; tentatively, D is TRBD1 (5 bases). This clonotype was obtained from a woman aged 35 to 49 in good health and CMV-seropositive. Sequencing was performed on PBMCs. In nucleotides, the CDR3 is TGCGCCAGCAGCCAAGTAAGGGGCCCGGTGGGAACTGAAGCTTTCTTT. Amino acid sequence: CASSQVRGPVGTEAFF.